The 12 T cell receptor beta chains below come from one sample, sequenced in a study of T cell responses to AZD1222 COVID-19 vaccine. Sequenced by immunoSEQ multiplex PCR; TCRdb stores in-frame clones only, minus some. The table records fewer than 90,000 clones, more than 70% of them present only once. The sequencing here drew on peripheral blood, taken 28 days after the second AZD1222 dose. These receptors came from an adult who received the AZD1222 COVID-19 vaccine.

The chain has TRBV10-1 and TRBJ2-3, with no clear D. Trimming stripped 7 bases from V and 2 bases from J, with 13 bases between. Germline V gene sequence: CDR1 WNHNN, CDR2 SYGVQD (reference sequence). The CDR3 consists of 14 residues. CDR3 sequence: CASKGPIPTDTQYF. DNA for the CDR3: TGCGCCAGCAAGGGCCCGATTCCCACAGATACGCAGTATTTT.

The chain joins TRBV28 to TRBJ1-2; a weak D match, TRBD1 (5 bases). Trimming pared 5 bases from V and 3 bases from J, leaving 13 bases between. Germline V lookup: CDR1 MDHEN, CDR2 SYDVKM. The CDR3 is made up of 14 amino acids. The CDR3: CASSLTGVYYGYTF. CDR3 coding DNA: TGTGCCAGCAGTCTGACGGGGGTCTACTATGGCTACACCTTC.

The rearrangement uses TRBV4-3 and TRBJ1-2, with a possible D match to TRBD1 (5 bases). This CDR3 is built from 13 residues. V lost 0 bases to trimming and J lost 5 bases, with 7 bases between them. CDR1 is LGHNA and CDR2 is YSLEER in the germline V gene. The CDR3 DNA reads TGCGCCAGCAGCCAAGAGGGGGTATATGGCTACACCTTC. Its translation is CASSQEGVYGYTF.

This rearrangement joins TRBV2 to TRBJ2-3; 15 nucleotides line up with TRBD2. V shed 10 bases, J shed 4 bases, and the junction held 9 bases outside the gene matches. This CDR3 contains 16 residues. Germline-derived CDR1 and CDR2 are SNHLY and FYNNEI. In DNA form, the CDR3 reads TGTGCCATCCCTCGGACTAGCGGGAGGGCCCCAGATACGCAGTATTTT. Translating gives CAIPRTSGRAPDTQYF.

The rearrangement uses TRBV28 and TRBJ1-1, with a tentative D call TRBD1 (6 bases). The germline CDR1 and CDR2 sequences are MDHEN and SYDVKM. Trimming shortened V by 5 bases and J by 2 bases, and 15 bases separated the two germline ends. The CDR3 is 15 amino acids. The CDR3 region has the DNA TGTGCCAGCAGTGCCCAACAGGGCCCTAACACTGAAGCTTTCTTT. Its translation is CASSAQQGPNTEAFF. The entire variable domain, with the rest obtained from reference TRBV28 and TRBJ1-1, is as follows: DVKVTQSSRYLVKRTGEKVFLECVQDMDHENMFWYRQDPGLGLRLIYFSYDVKMKEKGDIPEGYSVSREKKERFSLILESASTNQTSMYLCASSAQQGPNTEAFFGQGTRLTVV.

The V gene is TRBV27, the J gene TRBJ2-1, with 14 positions matching TRBD2. The CDR3 has 15 residues. V gave up 3 bases and J gave up 12 bases; unmatched junction bases: 7. Germline loops: CDR1 MNHEY, CDR2 SMNVEV (reference sequence). CDR3 DNA sequence: TGTGCCAGCAGTTTCGGGACTAGCGGGAGTGGGTGGCAGTTCTTC. This translates into CASSFGTSGSGWQFF.

This chain links TRBV6-4 with TRBJ1-5, with D possibly being TRBD1 (6 bases). Trimming pared 3 bases from V and 2 bases from J, leaving 8 bases between. From germline, CDR1 is MRHNA and CDR2 SNTAGT. This CDR3 comprises 14 residues. CDR3 sequence (DNA): TGTGCCAGCAGTGAACAGGGAGGCAATCAGCCCCAGCATTTT. This codes for CASSEQGGNQPQHF.

This clone occurred once. The genes are TRBV28 and TRBJ2-1; D may match TRBD1 or TRBD2 (5 bases each). The CDR3 is 16 amino acids. Germline lookup yields CDR1 MDHEN and CDR2 SYDVKM. Trimming stripped 3 bases from V and 0 bases from J, with 12 bases between. Here the CDR3 reads CASSLPWGSSYNEQFF. CDR3 nucleotides: TGTGCCAGCAGTTTGCCTTGGGGGAGCTCCTACAATGAGCAGTTCTTC.

The chain uses TRBV29-1 and TRBJ1-6; 10 nucleotides align to TRBD1. CDR1 and CDR2 from the germline V gene are SQVTM and ANQGSEA. After removal of 8 bases from V and 8 bases from J, the junction contained 9 bases not matched to a gene. The CDR3 length is 14 residues. CDR3 in amino acids: CSFRTGGTDSPLHF. The CDR3 DNA is TGCAGCTTTCGGACAGGGGGAACGGATTCACCCCTCCACTTT.

V gene TRBV19 combines with J gene TRBJ2-1; 7 bases fit TRBD2. This CDR3 region has 17 residues. V gave up 1 base and J gave up 2 bases; unmatched junction bases: 8. Germline V gives CDR1 LNHDA, CDR2 SQIVND (reference sequence). The CDR3 here is CASSIGPPSGTYNEQFF. The CDR3 DNA sequence: TGTGCCAGTAGTATAGGACCTCCGAGCGGGACCTACAATGAGCAGTTCTTC. The variable domain in full, completed from reference TRBV19 and TRBJ2-1, reads DGGITQSPKYLFRKEGQNVTLSCEQNLNHDAMYWYRQDPGQGLRLIYYSQIVNDFQKGDIAEGYSVSREKKESFPLTVTSAQKNPTAFYLCASSIGPPSGTYNEQFFGPGTRLTVL.

The chain carries TRBV27 and TRBJ1-1, with no clear D. V was shortened by 6 bases and J by 0 bases, with 11 bases between the two germline ends. Germline V lookup: CDR1 MNHEY, CDR2 SMNVEV (reference sequence). CDR3 length: 14 amino acids. The CDR3 here is CASRDGLMNTEAFF. CDR3 coding DNA: TGTGCCAGCAGAGACGGACTAATGAACACTGAAGCTTTCTTT.

V usage is TRBV7-2 and J usage is TRBJ2-1; D perhaps matches TRBD2 (6 bases). Trimming shortened V by 1 base and J by 5 bases, and 15 bases separated the two germline ends. The V gene's germline CDR1 is SGHTA and CDR2 FQGNSA. The CDR3 has 16 amino acids. CDR3 residues: CASSLVRGGYHNEQFF. CDR3 DNA sequence: TGTGCCAGCAGCTTAGTTAGGGGAGGATACCACAATGAGCAGTTCTTC.